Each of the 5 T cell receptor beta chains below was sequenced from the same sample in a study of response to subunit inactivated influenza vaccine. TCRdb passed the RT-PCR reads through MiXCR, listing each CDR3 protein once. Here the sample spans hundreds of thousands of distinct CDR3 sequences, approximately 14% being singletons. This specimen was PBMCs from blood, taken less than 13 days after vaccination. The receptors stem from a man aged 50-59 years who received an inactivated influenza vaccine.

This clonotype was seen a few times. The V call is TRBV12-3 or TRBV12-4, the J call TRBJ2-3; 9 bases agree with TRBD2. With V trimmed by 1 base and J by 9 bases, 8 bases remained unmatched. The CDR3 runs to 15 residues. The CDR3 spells CASSLEGGGAGTQYF. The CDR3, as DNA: TGTGCCAGCAGTTTAGAGGGCGGGGGGGCCGGAACGCAGTATTTT.

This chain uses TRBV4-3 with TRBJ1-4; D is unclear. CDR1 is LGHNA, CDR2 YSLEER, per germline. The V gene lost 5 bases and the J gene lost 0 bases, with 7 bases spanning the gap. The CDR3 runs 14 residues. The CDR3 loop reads CASSTVATNEKLFF. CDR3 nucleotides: TGCGCCAGCAGCACAGTGGCAACTAATGAAAAACTGTTTTTT.

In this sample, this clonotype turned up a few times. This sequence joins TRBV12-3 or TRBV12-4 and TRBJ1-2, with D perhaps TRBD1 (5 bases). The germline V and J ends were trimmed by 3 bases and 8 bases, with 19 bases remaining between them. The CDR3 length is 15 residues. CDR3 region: CASSFLGPQSQGYTF. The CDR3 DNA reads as TGTGCCAGCAGTTTTTTGGGGCCCCAATCGCAGGGCTACACCTTC.

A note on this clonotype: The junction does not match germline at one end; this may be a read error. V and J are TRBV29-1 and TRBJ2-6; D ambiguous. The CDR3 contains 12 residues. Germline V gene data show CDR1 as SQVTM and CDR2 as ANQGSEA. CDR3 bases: TGCAGCATCGGATCTGGGCCCAACGTCCTGACTTTC. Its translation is CSIGSGPNVLTF.

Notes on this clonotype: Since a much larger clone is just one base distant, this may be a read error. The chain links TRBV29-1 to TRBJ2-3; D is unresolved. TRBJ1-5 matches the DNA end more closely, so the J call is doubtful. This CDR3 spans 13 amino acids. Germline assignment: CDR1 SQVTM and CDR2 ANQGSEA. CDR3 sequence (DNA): TGCAGCGCCGACGGCAGTAGCACAGATACGCAGCATTTT. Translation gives CSADGSSTDTQHF.